Below, 19 T cell receptor beta chains from the same sample are listed, as sequenced in a study of early T cells in non-severe SARS-CoV-2 infection. TCRdb analysed the 5' RACE reads with MiXCR anew, one entry per CDR3 protein. The repertoire includes over 20,000 distinct CDR3 sequences, 4.5% to 7% of them detected once, and 2% to 3% sits in the top ten. The sequenced material came from whole blood. These receptors all stem from an adult who was a healthcare worker with PCR-confirmed SARS-CoV-2 infection or an uninfected control (not recorded which).

This clonotype was counted at least ten times. The genes are TRBV5-4 and TRBJ2-3; D ambiguous. The CDR3 spans 14 residues. Germline V gene sequence: CDR1 SGHNT, CDR2 YYREEE (reference sequence). Trimming removed 0 bases at V and 5 bases at J, with 10 bases between. In DNA, the CDR3 is TGTGCCAGCAGCTTGGACTTAGGGCAAGATACGCAGTATTTT. Translated: CASSLDLGQDTQYF.

This clonotype was counted many times. The J gene is TRBJ2-5, the V gene TRBV12-3 or TRBV12-4, with D uncertain. The CDR3 has 14 residues. Trimming cost V 7 bases and J 7 bases, with 19 bases left between them. CDR3: CASTGLGRQRTQYF. The CDR3 DNA is TGTGCCAGCACCGGGCTCGGCAGGCAGCGGACCCAGTACTTC.

This clonotype is medium-sized. V and J are TRBV11-2 and TRBJ2-1; 9 bases fit TRBD2. Germline CDR1 reads SGHAT; CDR2 reads FQNNGV. Germline trimming cut 5 bases from V and 6 bases from J; bases unmatched to any gene: 8. The CDR3 covers 15 residues. The CDR3 nucleotides read TGTGCCAGCAGCAAAATAGCGGGGGCTCCCAATGAGCAGTTCTTC. Protein: CASSKIAGAPNEQFF.

The table lists this clonotype with many counts. V is TRBV28 and J is TRBJ1-6, with D unresolved. Trimming pared 4 bases from V and 6 bases from J, leaving 19 bases between. Germline V gives CDR1 MDHEN, CDR2 SYDVKM. The CDR3 runs to 17 residues. CDR3 sequence (DNA): TGTGCCAGCAGTTCGCCACCTGACCTATGGGGTAATTCACCCCTCCACTTT. Amino acid sequence: CASSSPPDLWGNSPLHF.

This sequence joins TRBV18 and TRBJ1-4; 8 bases are a match to TRBD1. This CDR3 comprises 17 residues. Germline CDR1 and CDR2: KGHSH and LQKENI. V lost 4 bases and J lost 6; bases outside the gene matches: 13. Here the CDR3 DNA reads TGTGCCAGCTCACTCTCAACTACAGGGGGAGGCGATGAAAAACTGTTTTTT. Translated, it gives CASSLSTTGGGDEKLFF.

The chain has TRBV28 and TRBJ2-7, with D possibly being TRBD2 (5 bases). In germline, CDR1 is MDHEN, CDR2 SYDVKM. CDR3 length: 13 amino acids. Between the trimmed V and J ends, which lost 5 bases and 7 bases, there was a span of 15 bases. This CDR3 is CASSEPTPGEQYF. The CDR3, as DNA: TGTGCCAGCAGTGAACCGACACCGGGGGAGCAGTACTTC. Full variable domain (remainder filled in from reference TRBV28 and TRBJ2-7): DVKVTQSSRYLVKRTGEKVFLECVQDMDHENMFWYRQDPGLGLRLIYFSYDVKMKEKGDIPEGYSVSREKKERFSLILESASTNQTSMYLCASSEPTPGEQYFGPGTRLTVT.

This clonotype was seen repeatedly, ten times or more. The CDR3 sequence is CSARDLASYGYTF. The CDR3 nucleotides read TGCAGTGCTAGAGATCTGGCGTCCTATGGCTACACCTTC. The chain combines TRBV20-1 with TRBJ1-2; no clear D. The V gene lost 0 bases and the J gene lost 4 bases, with 9 bases spanning the gap. Looked up from germline, CDR1 is DFQATT and CDR2 is SNEGSKA (reference sequence). The CDR3 runs 13 residues.

In its sample, this clonotype was seen many times. The V call is TRBV20-1, the J call TRBJ2-5, with D possibly TRBD1 on 5 matching bases. With 0 bases removed from V and 3 bases from J, the gap between germline ends came to 17 bases. The germline gives CDR1 DFQATT, CDR2 SNEGSKA (reference sequence). The CDR3 is 16 residues long. The CDR3 region is CSARDWIGSREETQYF. In nucleotides, the CDR3 is TGCAGTGCTAGAGATTGGATCGGAAGCAGGGAAGAGACCCAGTACTTC.

This clonotype was picked up many times. The genes are TRBV10-3 and TRBJ2-3, with 7 positions matching TRBD1. In germline, CDR1 is ENHRY, CDR2 SYGVKD. The CDR3 sequence is 14 residues long. The junction had 2 bases not matched to a gene; V was cut back by 4 bases and J by 1 base. The CDR3 region has the DNA TGTGCCATCAGTGTTGGACAGGGCACAGATACGCAGTATTTT. Translated, it gives CAISVGQGTDTQYF.

This clonotype was counted at least ten times. V and J are TRBV20-1 and TRBJ2-1; D unclear. This CDR3 region has 15 residues. The germline V gene encodes CDR1 DFQATT and CDR2 SNEGSKA (reference sequence). V was clipped by 5 bases and J by 0 bases, with 14 bases between them. CDR3 nucleotides: TGCAGTGCTGGCACGCCTTCGAGCTCCTACAATGAGCAGTTCTTC. Translation gives CSAGTPSSSYNEQFF.

This clonotype came up many times. This chain joins TRBV19 and TRBJ2-1, with D possibly called TRBD1 or TRBD2 (5 bases each). CDR1 LNHDA and CDR2 SQIVND come from the germline V gene (reference sequence). The length of the CDR3 is 14 residues. The ends were cut back, 6 bases at V and 7 bases at J, with 16 bases in the middle. Written as DNA, the CDR3 is TGTGCCAGTAGCACACGAGGGGATCCTAATGAGCAGTTCTTC. Protein sequence: CASSTRGDPNEQFF.

This clonotype showed up many times. This chain uses TRBV7-9 with TRBJ1-1, with D uncertain. CDR1 and CDR2 (germline): SEHNR, FQNEAQ (reference sequence). V lost 0 bases to trimming and J lost 8 bases, with 22 bases between them. CDR3 size: 17 residues. This chain's CDR3 is CASSLAPPTAGKREAFF. CDR3 bases: TGTGCCAGCAGCTTAGCGCCTCCAACGGCAGGAAAAAGAGAAGCTTTCTTT.

This clonotype was counted at least ten times. The chain has TRBV7-9 and TRBJ2-5; TRBD1 aligns across 10 bases. After removal of 0 bases from V and 1 base from J, the junction contained 2 bases not matched to a gene. This CDR3 has 16 amino acids. Germline CDR1 is SEHNR and CDR2 is FQNEAQ (reference sequence). The CDR3 reads CASSLAWDRGQETQYF. CDR3 bases: TGTGCCAGCAGCTTAGCCTGGGACAGGGGCCAAGAGACCCAGTACTTC.

This clonotype was seen many times. This chain links TRBV28 with TRBJ2-7; D possibly uses TRBD1 or TRBD2 (5 bases each). The CDR3 contains 13 residues. The V end lost 8 bases, the J end lost 7 bases, and 18 bases lay between the germline ends. Germline assignment: CDR1 MDHEN and CDR2 SYDVKM. This CDR3 is CASGGRGVFEQYF. DNA of the CDR3: TGTGCCAGCGGGGGTCGAGGTGTCTTTGAGCAGTACTTC.

This clonotype was seen at least ten times. The rearrangement joins TRBV19 to TRBJ2-7; 9 positions match TRBD1. After removal of 3 bases from V and 7 bases from J, the junction contained 7 bases not matched to a gene. CDR1 and CDR2 (germline): LNHDA, SQIVND (reference sequence). This CDR3 contains 14 residues. CDR3 nucleotide sequence: TGTGCCAGTAGTATTGGGACAGGGTCCCGGGAGCAGTACTTC. Its protein product is CASSIGTGSREQYF.

This clonotype was seen a few times. The chain combines TRBV5-1 with TRBJ1-3, with unresolved D. This CDR3 has 14 amino acids. The V end lost 6 bases, the J end lost 0 bases, and 10 bases lay between the germline ends. Germline-derived CDR1 and CDR2 are SGHRS and YFSETQ. In DNA form, the CDR3 reads TGCGCCAGCACCCCGGGTGGCTCTGGAAACACCATATATTTT. It specifies CASTPGGSGNTIYF.

This clonotype occurred many times. The chain is built from TRBV3-1 and TRBJ2-7; 7 positions agree with TRBD1. Germline V gene sequence: CDR1 LGHDT, CDR2 YNNKEL (reference sequence). The trim removed 4 bases at V and 0 bases at J, leaving 3 bases unmatched. The CDR3 runs to 14 residues. CDR3 sequence (DNA): TGTGCCAGCAGCCGACAGGGTTCCTCCTACGAGCAGTACTTC. Amino acids: CASSRQGSSYEQYF.

This clonotype was seen at least ten times. This chain uses TRBV7-3 with TRBJ2-2, with a tentative D call TRBD2 (5 bases). The germline V gene encodes CDR1 SGHTA and CDR2 FQGTGA. This CDR3 spans 12 amino acids. V was shortened by 5 bases and J by 7 bases, with 8 bases between the two germline ends. CDR3 nucleotides: TGTGCCAGCAGCCGAGAGGGCGGGGAGCTGTTTTTT. It encodes CASSREGGELFF.

This clonotype was recorded at least ten times. CDR3 loop: CASSYSPGTGGAVPTYNEQFF. The CDR3 DNA is TGTGCCAGCAGTTACTCCCCTGGGACAGGGGGCGCAGTACCTACCTACAATGAGCAGTTCTTC. The gene calls are TRBV6-6 and TRBJ2-1; 12 bases map to TRBD1. The germline gives CDR1 MNHNY, CDR2 SVGAGI (reference sequence). The CDR3 contains 21 residues. J was trimmed by 2 bases and V by 0 bases; bases with no gene match: 14.